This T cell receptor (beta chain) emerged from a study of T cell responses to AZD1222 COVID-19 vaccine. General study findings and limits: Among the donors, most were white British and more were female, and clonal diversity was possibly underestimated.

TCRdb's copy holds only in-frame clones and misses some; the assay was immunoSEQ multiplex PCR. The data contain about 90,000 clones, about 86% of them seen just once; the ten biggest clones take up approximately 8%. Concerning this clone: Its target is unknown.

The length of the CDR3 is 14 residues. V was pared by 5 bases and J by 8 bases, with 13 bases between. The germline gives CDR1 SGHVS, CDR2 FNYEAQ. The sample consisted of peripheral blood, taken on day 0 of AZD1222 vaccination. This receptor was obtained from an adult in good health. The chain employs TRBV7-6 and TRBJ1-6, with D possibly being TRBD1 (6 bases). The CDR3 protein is CASSRQVLDSPLHF. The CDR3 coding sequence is TGTGCCAGCAGCCGACAGGTACTGGATTCACCCCTCCACTTT.